Sequencing of this T cell receptor beta chain was carried out in a study of CD8 T cells in Susac syndrome (dated by TCRdb to the late 2010s). With regard to the full study: The study used repertoire sequencing to test whether antigen drove CD8+ T cell activation and differentiation in Susac syndrome. CD8+ T cell repertoire clonality was compared between fewer than 13 healthy donors, approximately 14 Susac syndrome patients and some 15 multiple sclerosis patients. Broad study findings and their caveats: The number of individuals in the TCR sequencing and HLA analysis was acknowledged as relatively small.

RNA was extracted using the RNeasy kit, and roughly 0.5 to 1 microgram was reverse transcribed with random hexamers. The immunoSEQ multiplex PCR assay, which covers 54 Vbeta and 13 Jbeta segments, was used to amplify TCR beta CDR3 regions. To correct PCR amplification bias, a synthetic template baseline was used for both primer optimization and computational correction. In the paper's pipeline: Reads were annotated to V, D and J genes according to IMGT and were analyzed with immunoSEQ Analyzer, with only productive sequences retained. Clonality was computed as one minus Shannon entropy normalized by log2 of the number of productive unique sequences. For each patient and control, public and private clones were evaluated among the 100 most prevalent clones. A clone was defined as Susac-specific if it was absent from the healthy and MS cohorts, from some 1,100 published viral clones and from other ImmuneACCESS disease sequences. The raw public reads went through TCRdb reprocessing: fastp at Q25, MiXCR clone calling, in-frame beta chains kept. Every distinct CDR3 protein forms one entry, paired with its most common genes and DNA. These V and J calls rely on TCRdb rather than the paper's analysis. The sample includes about 66,000 distinct CDR3 sequences, with about 94% observed a single time. The top ten constitute about 0.6% of the sample.

The CDR3 goes from the cysteine to the phenylalanine over 13 residues. Kept here is only the CDR3 DNA, which spans 39 bases and is read in frame from base 1. V is cut by 0 bases and J by 1 base, and the space between the germline ends is 4 bases. The germline V gene encodes CDR1 SGDLS and CDR2 YYNGEE. Peripheral blood CD8+ and CD4+ T cells from healthy donors, Susac syndrome patients and multiple sclerosis patients were profiled by high-throughput TCR beta sequencing. Treatment-naive patients with stable or active relapsing-remitting disease fulfilling revised McDonald criteria were used as multiple sclerosis controls. Bulk CD8+ and CD4+ T cells were purified magnetically by negative isolation, whereas CD8+ TEMRA cells were enriched by FACS. Blood was drawn into EDTA tubes, processed within 24 hours, and PBMCs were isolated by density gradient centrifugation. PBMCs intended for TCR sequencing were frozen in liquid nitrogen and were later thawed in a 37 degrees C water bath. The sorted or isolated CD4+, CD8+ and CD8+ TEMRA cells had a purity of 90% or higher.

On this clonotype itself: What antigen it recognizes has not been identified. Base qualities were left out, and no much larger clone turns up one base away.

The chain links TRBV9 with TRBJ1-1; the D gene identity is not certain. This sequence was found in a human donor with multiple sclerosis. Material for sequencing was CD8+ T cells from PBMCs. The CDR3: CASSVGRNTEAFF. The DNA sequence is as follows: TGTGCCAGCAGCGTAGGCAGGAACACTGAAGCTTTCTTT.